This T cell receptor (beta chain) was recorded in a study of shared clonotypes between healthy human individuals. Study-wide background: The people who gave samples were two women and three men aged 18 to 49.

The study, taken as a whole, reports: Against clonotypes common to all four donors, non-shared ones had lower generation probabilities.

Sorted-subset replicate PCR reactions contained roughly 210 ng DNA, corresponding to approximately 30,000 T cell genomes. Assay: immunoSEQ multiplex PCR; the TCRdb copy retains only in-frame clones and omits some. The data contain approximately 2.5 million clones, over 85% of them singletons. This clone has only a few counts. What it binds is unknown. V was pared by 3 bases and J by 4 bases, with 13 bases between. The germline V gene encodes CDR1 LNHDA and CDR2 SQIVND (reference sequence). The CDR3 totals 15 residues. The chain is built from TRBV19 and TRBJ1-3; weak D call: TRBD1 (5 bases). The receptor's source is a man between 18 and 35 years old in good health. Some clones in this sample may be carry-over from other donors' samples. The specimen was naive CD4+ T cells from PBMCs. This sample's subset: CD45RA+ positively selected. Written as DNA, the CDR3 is TGTGCCAGTAGTATCCCGGGACGCGGAGGAAACACCATATATTTT. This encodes CASSIPGRGGNTIYF.